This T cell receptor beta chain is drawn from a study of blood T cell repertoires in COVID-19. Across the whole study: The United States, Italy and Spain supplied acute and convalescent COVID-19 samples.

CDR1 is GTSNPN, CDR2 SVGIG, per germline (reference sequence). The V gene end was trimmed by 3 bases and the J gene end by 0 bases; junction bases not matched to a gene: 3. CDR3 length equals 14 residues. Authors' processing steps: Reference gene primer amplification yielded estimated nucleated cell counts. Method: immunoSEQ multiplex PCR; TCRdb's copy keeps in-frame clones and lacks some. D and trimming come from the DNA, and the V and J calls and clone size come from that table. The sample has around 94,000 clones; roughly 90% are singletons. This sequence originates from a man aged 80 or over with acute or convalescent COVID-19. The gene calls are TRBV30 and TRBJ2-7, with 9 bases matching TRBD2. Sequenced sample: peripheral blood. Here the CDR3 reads CAWSDSGSSYEQYF. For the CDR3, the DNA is TGTGCCTGGAGCGATAGCGGGAGCTCCTACGAGCAGTACTTC. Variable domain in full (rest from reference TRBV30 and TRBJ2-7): SQTIHQWPATLVQPVGSPLSLECTVEGTSNPNLYWYRQAAGRGLQLLFYSVGIGQISSEVPQNLSASRPQDRQFILSSKKLLLSDSGFYLCAWSDSGSSYEQYFGPGTRLTVT.